Each of the 3 T cell receptor beta chains below was sequenced from the same sample in a study of PD-L1 blockade in urothelial cancer. Time point meaning: pretreatment peripheral blood. Using immunoSEQ multiplex PCR, the repertoire was profiled, and TCRdb retains in-frame clones only, with some absent. The sample has some 43,000 clones; over 75% are singletons. The material was PBMCs, obtained around atezolizumab (anti-PD-L1) treatment. All receptors derive from a man aged 55 to 70 with urothelial cancer.

This chain links TRBV6-5 with TRBJ1-5; TRBD1 matches 7 bases. V gave up 7 bases and J gave up 11 bases; unmatched junction bases: 8. Per the germline V gene, CDR1 is MNHEY and CDR2 is SVGAGI. This CDR3 spans 12 amino acids. CDR3 protein: CASNDRVGAQHF. Written as DNA, the CDR3 is TGTGCCAGCAACGACAGGGTCGGGGCCCAGCATTTT.

The chain uses TRBV15 and TRBJ1-5, with TRBD1 matching over 9 bases. The ends lost 3 bases at V and 0 bases at J; junction bases unmatched: 12. This CDR3 is built from 19 residues. Germline V gives CDR1 LNHNV, CDR2 YYDKDF (reference sequence). The DNA of the CDR3 is TGTGCCACCAGCAGGGACAGGGGCCGCGTGGAGGATAGCAATCAGCCCCAGCATTTT. Its translation is CATSRDRGRVEDSNQPQHF.

This clone appeared a few times. This CDR3 is CASSPVGQGQVLTF. The CDR3 nucleotides read TGCGCCAGCAGCCCTGTGGGACAGGGTCAGGTCCTGACTTTC. The J gene is TRBJ2-6, the V gene TRBV4-3, with TRBD1 matching 9 bases. The CDR3 runs to 14 residues. The J segment lost 13 bases and the V segment lost 4 bases, leaving 8 bases of the junction unmatched. Germline CDR1 LGHNA, CDR2 YSLEER.